A selection of T cell receptor beta chains follows, all from one sample in a study of cytomegalovirus exposure and HLA in healthy donors. Clones were read by immunoSEQ multiplex PCR, and TCRdb kept only the in-frame ones, dropping some. The table includes about 150,000 clones, approximately 64% detected once. The sample comprised PBMCs. The source is a woman aged 40 to 55 in good health and CMV-seronegative. The CDR3 runs from the conserved cysteine through the conserved F or W. The D gene is left open where the match is weak. Size values are once, few and many counts, or a class for expanded clones, and some rows have none.

J: TRBJ1-1; size: few; V: TRBV18; D: -; CDR3: CASSSSPGNTEAFF; DNA: TGTGCCAGCTCATCATCTCCAGGGAACACTGAAGCTTTCTTT
J: TRBJ2-7; size: -; V: TRBV18; D: -; CDR3: CASSPSSSYEQYF; DNA: TGTGCCAGCTCACCCTCGAGCTCCTACGAGCAGTACTTC
J: TRBJ2-5; size: once; V: TRBV2; D: TRBD2; CDR3: CASEGGVRTQYF; DNA: TGTGCCAGCGAGGGAGGGGTCAGGACCCAGTACTTC
J: TRBJ1-1; size: -; V: TRBV5-5; D: -; CDR3: CASSFFQGNTEAFF; DNA: TGTGCCAGCAGCTTCTTCCAGGGGAACACTGAAGCTTTCTTT
J: TRBJ2-2; size: few; V: TRBV6-1; D: TRBD1; CDR3: CASRDRSNTGELFF; DNA: TGTGCCAGCAGGGACAGGTCGAACACCGGGGAGCTGTTTTTT
J: TRBJ2-3; size: few; V: TRBV9; D: TRBD2; CDR3: CASSVHGLAGGTSTDTQYF; DNA: TGTGCCAGCAGCGTCCATGGACTAGCGGGGGGTACTAGCACAGATACGCAGTATTTT
J: TRBJ1-1; size: -; V: TRBV27; D: TRBD1; CDR3: CASSPGTGSEAFF; DNA: TGTGCCAGCAGTCCGGGGACAGGCTCTGAAGCTTTCTTT
J: TRBJ1-5; size: -; V: TRBV5-4; D: -; CDR3: CASSGGGDQPQHF; DNA: TGTGCCAGTTCCGGGGGGGGTGATCAGCCCCAGCATTTT
J: TRBJ1-5; size: -; V: TRBV7-2; D: -; CDR3: CASSWDTGSNQPQHF; DNA: TGTGCCAGCAGCTGGGACACAGGAAGCAATCAGCCCCAGCATTTT
J: TRBJ1-4; size: -; V: TRBV9; D: -; CDR3: CASGATGLNEKLFF; DNA: TGTGCCAGCGGGGCCACAGGGCTTAATGAAAAACTGTTTTTT
J: TRBJ1-1; size: -; V: TRBV19; D: TRBD1; CDR3: CASRNRGMNTEAFF; DNA: TGTGCCAGTAGGAACAGGGGAATGAACACTGAAGCTTTCTTT
J: TRBJ1-3; size: once; V: TRBV7-2; D: -; CDR3: CASSLSQAGSGNTIYF; DNA: TGTGCCAGCAGCTTATCCCAGGCTGGCTCTGGAAACACCATATATTTT
J: TRBJ1-5; size: once; V: TRBV29-1; D: TRBD1; CDR3: CSVGARGLEPQHF; DNA: TGCAGCGTTGGAGCCAGGGGGCTGGAGCCCCAGCATTTT
J: TRBJ1-6; size: -; V: TRBV5-1; D: -; CDR3: CASSSGSPRGNSPLHF; DNA: TGCGCCAGCAGCTCGGGATCGCCTCGCGGTAATTCACCCCTCCACTTT
J: TRBJ2-1; size: -; V: TRBV6-5; D: -; CDR3: CASREDRDPYNEQFF; DNA: TGTGCCAGCAGAGAGGACAGAGACCCATACAATGAGCAGTTCTTC
J: TRBJ2-7; size: -; V: TRBV27; D: TRBD1; CDR3: CASSLDRGYEQYF; DNA: TGTGCCAGCAGTTTAGACAGGGGCTACGAGCAGTACTTC
J: TRBJ1-5; size: -; V: TRBV7-9; D: TRBD1; CDR3: CASSYGTANQPQHF; DNA: TGTGCCAGCAGCTATGGGACAGCAAATCAGCCCCAGCATTTT
J: TRBJ2-7; size: once; V: TRBV4-1; D: TRBD1; CDR3: CASSHPGGGQGGYTYEQYF; DNA: TGCGCCAGCAGCCACCCCGGGGGCGGACAGGGGGGTTATACCTACGAGCAGTACTTC
J: TRBJ2-3; size: -; V: TRBV9; D: -; CDR3: CASSWGTATTDTQYF; DNA: TGTGCCAGCAGCTGGGGCACAGCAACCACAGATACGCAGTATTTT
J: TRBJ1-4; size: -; V: TRBV5-1; D: -; CDR3: CASSITGYTNEKLFF; DNA: TGCGCCAGCAGCATCACAGGGTACACTAATGAAAAACTGTTTTTT
J: TRBJ2-1; size: -; V: TRBV4-1; D: -; CDR3: CASSQDNGGYNEQFF; DNA: TGCGCCAGCAGCCAAGATAACGGGGGCTACAATGAGCAGTTCTTC
J: TRBJ1-2; size: once; V: TRBV30; D: -; CDR3: CARVRVNYGYTF; DNA: TGTGCCCGAGTCCGGGTTAACTATGGCTACACCTTC
J: TRBJ2-1; size: -; V: TRBV2; D: TRBD1; CDR3: CASPDRGIYNEQFF; DNA: TGTGCCAGCCCTGACAGGGGGATCTACAATGAGCAGTTCTTC
J: TRBJ2-7; size: -; V: TRBV7-9; D: TRBD2; CDR3: CASSLASSGGYYEQYF; DNA: TGTGCCAGCAGCTTAGCTTCTAGCGGGGGGTACTACGAGCAGTACTTC
J: TRBJ1-6; size: few; V: TRBV4-1; D: -; CDR3: CASSQGLFPLHF; DNA: TGCGCCAGCAGCCAAGGACTTTTTCCCCTCCACTTT
J: TRBJ1-1; size: -; V: TRBV5-4; D: -; CDR3: CASSSPPDSFAAFF; DNA: TGTGCCAGCAGCTCTCCCCCCGACAGCTTTGCAGCTTTCTTT